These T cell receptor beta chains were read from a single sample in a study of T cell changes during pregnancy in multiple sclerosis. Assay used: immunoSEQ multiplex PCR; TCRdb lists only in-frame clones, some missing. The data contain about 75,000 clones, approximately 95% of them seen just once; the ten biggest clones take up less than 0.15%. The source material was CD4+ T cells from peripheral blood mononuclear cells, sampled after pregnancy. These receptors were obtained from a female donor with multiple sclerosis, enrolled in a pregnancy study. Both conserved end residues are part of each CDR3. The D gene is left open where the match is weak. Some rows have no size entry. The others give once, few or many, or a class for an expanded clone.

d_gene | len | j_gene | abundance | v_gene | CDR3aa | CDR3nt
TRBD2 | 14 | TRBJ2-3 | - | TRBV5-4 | CASSRAGGTDTQYF | TGTGCCAGCAGCAGAGCGGGAGGGACAGATACGCAGTATTTT
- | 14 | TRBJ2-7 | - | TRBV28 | CASSLWGETYEQYF | TGTGCCAGCAGTTTATGGGGAGAAACTTACGAGCAGTACTTC
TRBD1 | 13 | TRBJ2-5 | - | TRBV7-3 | CASSSGQGQTQYF | TGTGCCAGCAGCTCAGGACAGGGCCAGACCCAGTACTTC
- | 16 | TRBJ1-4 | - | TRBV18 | CASSPLTSRTNEKLFF | TGTGCCAGCTCACCACTGACCTCTAGGACTAATGAAAAACTGTTTTTT
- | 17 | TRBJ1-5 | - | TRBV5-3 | CARSLAKREEENQPQHF | TGTGCCAGAAGCTTGGCCAAGCGGGAGGAAGAAAATCAGCCCCAGCATTTT
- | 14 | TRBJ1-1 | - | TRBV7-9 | CASSSGVMNTEAFF | TGTGCCAGCAGCTCCGGGGTTATGAACACTGAAGCTTTCTTT
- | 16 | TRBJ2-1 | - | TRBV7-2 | CASSLQAGITYNEQFF | TGTGCCAGCAGCTTACAGGCCGGAATAACCTACAATGAGCAGTTCTTC
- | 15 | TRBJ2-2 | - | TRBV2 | CASTLEASNTGELFF | TGTGCCAGCACTTTAGAGGCGTCGAACACCGGGGAGCTGTTTTTT
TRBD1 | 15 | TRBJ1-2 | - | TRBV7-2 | CASSHARQGAYGYTF | TGTGCCAGCAGCCATGCCCGACAGGGGGCCTATGGCTACACCTTC
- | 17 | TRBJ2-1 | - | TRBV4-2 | CASSQEIPRGSYNEQFF | TGTGCCAGCAGCCAAGAAATTCCCCGGGGCTCCTACAATGAGCAGTTCTTC
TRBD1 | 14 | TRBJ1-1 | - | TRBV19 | CASSMQGAWTEAFF | TGTGCCAGTAGTATGCAGGGGGCATGGACTGAAGCTTTCTTT
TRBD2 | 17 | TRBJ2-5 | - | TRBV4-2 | CASSQEASGRISETQYF | TGTGCCAGCAGCCAAGAGGCTAGCGGGAGGATCTCGGAGACCCAGTACTTC
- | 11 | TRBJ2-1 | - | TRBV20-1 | CSARRGNEQFF | TGCAGTGCGAGGAGAGGTAATGAGCAGTTCTTC
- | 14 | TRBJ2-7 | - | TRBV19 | CASSIVGGTYEQYF | TGTGCCAGTAGTATAGTAGGAGGGACCTACGAGCAGTACTTC
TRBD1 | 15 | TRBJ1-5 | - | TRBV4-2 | CASSPRQGDAQPQHF | TGTGCCAGCAGCCCTAGACAGGGAGATGCTCAGCCCCAGCATTTT
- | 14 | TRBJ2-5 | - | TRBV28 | CASSWLGYQETQYF | TGTGCCAGCAGTTGGCTCGGGTACCAAGAGACCCAGTACTTC
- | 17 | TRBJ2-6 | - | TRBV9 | CASSVEPRPPGANVLTF | TGTGCCAGCAGCGTAGAGCCCAGGCCCCCTGGGGCCAACGTCCTGACTTTC
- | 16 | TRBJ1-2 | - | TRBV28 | CASSLWAGASSYGYTF | TGTGCCAGCAGTTTATGGGCAGGGGCATCAAGTTATGGCTACACCTTC
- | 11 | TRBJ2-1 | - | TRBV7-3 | CASSLGGEQFF | TGTGCCAGCAGCTTGGGGGGTGAGCAGTTCTTC
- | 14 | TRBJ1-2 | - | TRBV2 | CASSEALGQYGYTF | TGTGCCAGCAGTGAAGCGCTAGGACAGTATGGCTACACCTTC
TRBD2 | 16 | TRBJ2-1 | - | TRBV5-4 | CASSLYGTSGYNEQFF | TGTGCCAGCAGCTTATACGGGACTAGCGGTTACAATGAGCAGTTCTTC
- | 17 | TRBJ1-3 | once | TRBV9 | CASSVGAVPFSGNTIYF | TGTGCCAGCAGCGTAGGGGCAGTACCCTTCTCTGGAAACACCATATATTTT
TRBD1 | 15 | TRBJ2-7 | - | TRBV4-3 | CASSRTGTDNYEQYF | TGCGCCAGCAGCCGAACCGGGACAGATAACTACGAGCAGTACTTC
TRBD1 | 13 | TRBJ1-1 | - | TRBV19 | CASSIGQGREAFF | TGTGCCAGTAGTATAGGACAGGGCCGAGAAGCTTTCTTT
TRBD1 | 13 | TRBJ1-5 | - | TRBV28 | CASLDRVVQPQHF | TGTGCCAGTCTAGACAGGGTCGTTCAGCCCCAGCATTTT
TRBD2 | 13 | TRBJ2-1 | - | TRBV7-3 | CASSLSLAGGKFF | TGTGCCAGCAGCTTATCGCTAGCGGGAGGGAAGTTCTTC